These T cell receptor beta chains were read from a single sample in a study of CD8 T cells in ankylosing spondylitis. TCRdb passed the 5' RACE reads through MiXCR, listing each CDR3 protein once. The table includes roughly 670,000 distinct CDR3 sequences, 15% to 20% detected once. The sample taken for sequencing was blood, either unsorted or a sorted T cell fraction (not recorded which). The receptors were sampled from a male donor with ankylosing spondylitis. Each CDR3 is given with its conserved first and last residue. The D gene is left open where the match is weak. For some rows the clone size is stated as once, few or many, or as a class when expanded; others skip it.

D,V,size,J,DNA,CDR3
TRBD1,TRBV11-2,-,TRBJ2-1,TGTGCCAGCAGCGGAGTCAAGGGACAGGGAAGCAATGAGCAGTTCTTC,CASSGVKGQGSNEQFF
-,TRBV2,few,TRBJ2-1,TGTGCCAGCAGTGATCTAGGGGGGTCCTACAATGAGCAGTTCTTC,CASSDLGGSYNEQFF
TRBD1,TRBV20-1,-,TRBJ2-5,TGCTGTGCGAGAGAGAGCCGGGACAGGTGGGCGGCCCAAGAGACCCAGTACTTC,CCARESRDRWAAQETQYF
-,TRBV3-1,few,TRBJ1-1,TGTGCCAGCAGCCCTTGGGGCCCTAGGGACCGTGGGGCCGAAGCTTTCTTT,CASSPWGPRDRGAEAFF
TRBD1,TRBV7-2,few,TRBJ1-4,TGTGCCAGCACAAGGGACAGCTATAATGAAAAACTGTTTTTT,CASTRDSYNEKLFF
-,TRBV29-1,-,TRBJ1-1,TGCAGCGGGCAGGATGCCAGCACTTTCTTT,CSGQDASTFF
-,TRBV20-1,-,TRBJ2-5,TGCAGTGCTAGAGGACGTGGGGGAGAGACCCAGTACTTC,CSARGRGGETQYF
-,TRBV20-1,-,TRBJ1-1,TGCAGTGCTAGAGGCCCCTATTCTCCGCAGAACACTGAAGCTTTCTTT,CSARGPYSPQNTEAFF
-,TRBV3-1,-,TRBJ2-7,TGTGCCAGCAGCCAAGCGGGTGCCTCCTACGAGCAGTACTTC,CASSQAGASYEQYF
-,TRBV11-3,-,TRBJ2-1,TGTGCCAGCAGCCACAGGGTCAGCTCCTACAATGAGCAGTTCTTC,CASSHRVSSYNEQFF
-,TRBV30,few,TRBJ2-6,TGTGCCTGGGAGGGATTCTCTGGGGCCAACGTCCTGACTTTC,CAWEGFSGANVLTF
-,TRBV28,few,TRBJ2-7,TGTGCCAGCAGTTTAATGCCCGGGAGTAGATACGAGCAGTACTTC,CASSLMPGSRYEQYF
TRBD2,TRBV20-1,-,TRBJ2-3,TGCAGTGCTAGACCAGCGGGGGATACGCAGTATTTT,CSARPAGDTQYF
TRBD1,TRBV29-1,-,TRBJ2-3,TGCAGCGGGGCCGGGACAGGGGTAACAGATACGCAGTATTTT,CSGAGTGVTDTQYF
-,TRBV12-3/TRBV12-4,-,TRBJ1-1,TGTGCCAGCAGTTTAGGGCTCGGCCCCTCTGAAGCTTTCTTT,CASSLGLGPSEAFF
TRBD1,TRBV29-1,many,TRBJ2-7,TGCAGCGGGGGACAGTCCCTTCGCGGCGAGCAGTACTTC,CSGGQSLRGEQYF
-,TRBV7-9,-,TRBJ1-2,TGTGCCAGCAGCTTAGGGAGGACAGAGACTAACTATGGCTACACCTTC,CASSLGRTETNYGYTF
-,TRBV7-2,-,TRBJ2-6,TGTGCCAGCAGCTTACCGCGGCAGGGACAACACTCTGGGGCCAACGTCCTGACTTTC,CASSLPRQGQHSGANVLTF
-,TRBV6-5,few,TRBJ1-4,TGTGCCAGCAGTTTCGGGAGGACTAATGAAAAACTGTTTTTT,CASSFGRTNEKLFF
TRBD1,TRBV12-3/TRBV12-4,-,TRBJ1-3,TGTGCCAGCAGTCCCCTTCATCCGGGACAGAGCTCTGGAAACACCATATATTTT,CASSPLHPGQSSGNTIYF
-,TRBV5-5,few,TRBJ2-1,TGTGCCAGCAGCTGGGCGGTTTTAGACTACAATGAGCAGTTCTTC,CASSWAVLDYNEQFF
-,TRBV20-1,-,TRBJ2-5,TGCAGTGCTTTGAGGGAGACCCAGTACTTC,CSALRETQYF
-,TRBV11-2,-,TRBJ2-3,TGTGCCAGCAGCTTAGTTGGTCAGGGGTTAGATACGCAGTATTTT,CASSLVGQGLDTQYF
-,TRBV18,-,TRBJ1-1,TGTGCCAGCTCAGAGCAGGCCACTGAAGCTTTCTTT,CASSEQATEAFF
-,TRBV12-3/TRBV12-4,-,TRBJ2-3,TGTGCCAGCAGCCCCCGGGGGGTCAGGGGAACAGATACGCAGTATTTT,CASSPRGVRGTDTQYF
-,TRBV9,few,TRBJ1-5,TGTGCCAGCAGCCGGTACGAGAGCAATCAGCCCCAGCATTTT,CASSRYESNQPQHF
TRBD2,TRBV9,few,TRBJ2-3,TGTGCCAGCAGCGTAGTTGCATGGACTAGAGATACCACAGATACGCAGTATTTT,CASSVVAWTRDTTDTQYF
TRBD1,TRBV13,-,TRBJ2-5,TGTGCCAGCAGCACGTCGGGACAGGGGGATTTCGGGGAGACCCAGTACTTC,CASSTSGQGDFGETQYF
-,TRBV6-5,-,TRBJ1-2,TGTGCCAGCAGTTCAAAGCGACAGGTTAACTATGGCTACACCTTC,CASSSKRQVNYGYTF
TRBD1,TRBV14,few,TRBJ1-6,TGTGCCAGCAGCGCCCACCGGGACAGGGAGAGTTCACCCCTCCACTTT,CASSAHRDRESSPLHF
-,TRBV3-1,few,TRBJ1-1,TGTGCCAGCACCCTCACCAGGAGCACCAAGAACACTGAAGCTTTCTTT,CASTLTRSTKNTEAFF
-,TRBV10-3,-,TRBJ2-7,TGTGCCATCACCCTCGTGAGCGAGCAGTACTTC,CAITLVSEQYF
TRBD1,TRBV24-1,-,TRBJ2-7,TGTGCCACCAGTAGCAGCTGTGTCGGCAGCGACAGGGCCTACGAGCAGTACTTC,CATSSSCVGSDRAYEQYF
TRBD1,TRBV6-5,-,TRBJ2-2,TGTGCCAGCAGTTACTACTACGGGGACAGGGAGAACACCGGGGAGCTGTTTTTT,CASSYYYGDRENTGELFF
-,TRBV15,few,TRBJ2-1,TGTGCCACCAGCAGAGACATTCAGAATGAGCAGTTCTTC,CATSRDIQNEQFF
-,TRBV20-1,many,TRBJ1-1,TGCAGTGCTAGGACATTGGGTGGTACTGAAGCTTTCTTT,CSARTLGGTEAFF